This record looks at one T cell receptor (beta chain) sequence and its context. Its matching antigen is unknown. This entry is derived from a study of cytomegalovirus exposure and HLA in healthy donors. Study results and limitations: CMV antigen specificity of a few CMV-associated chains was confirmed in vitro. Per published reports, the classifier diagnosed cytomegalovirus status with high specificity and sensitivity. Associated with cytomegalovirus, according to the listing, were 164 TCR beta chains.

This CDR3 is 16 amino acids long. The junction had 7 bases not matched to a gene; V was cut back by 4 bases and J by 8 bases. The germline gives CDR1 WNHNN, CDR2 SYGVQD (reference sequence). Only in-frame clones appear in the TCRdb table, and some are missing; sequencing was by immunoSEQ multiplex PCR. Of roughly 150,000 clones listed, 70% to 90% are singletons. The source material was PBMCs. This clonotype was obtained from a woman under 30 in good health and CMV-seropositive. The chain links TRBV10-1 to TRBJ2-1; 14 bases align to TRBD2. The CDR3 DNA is TGCGCCAGCAGTGGGGGGACTAGCGGGAGAAAGGATGAGCAGTTCTTC. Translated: CASSGGTSGRKDEQFF.